A single sample is the source of the 30 T cell receptor beta chains below, sequenced in a study of sequential checkpoint blockade in melanoma. Described treatment: randomized to nivolumab then ipilimumab (arm A) or the reverse (arm B). TCRdb's copy holds only in-frame clones and misses some; the assay was immunoSEQ multiplex PCR. The table lists roughly 5,400 clones, roughly 18% of them singletons. This specimen was tumor tissue (inferred from file names), taken from a patient given nivolumab and ipilimumab in sequence. These TCRs come from a human donor with melanoma.

V gene TRBV30 combines with J gene TRBJ2-1; tentatively, D is TRBD1 or TRBD2 (5 bases each). V dropped 7 bases and J dropped 2 bases, with 9 bases sitting between them. Germline V gene lookup returns CDR1 GTSNPN and CDR2 SVGIG (reference sequence). The CDR3 loop spans 12 amino acids. The CDR3 sequence is CAFGAPYNEQFF. CDR3 nucleotide sequence: TGTGCCTTCGGGGCGCCCTACAATGAGCAGTTCTTC.

This clone was detected ten times or more. The chain has TRBV11-3 and TRBJ2-1; the match to TRBD2 covers 11 bases. Germline CDR1 SGHNT, CDR2 YENEEA. The CDR3 runs 15 residues. Losses at the gene ends were 1 base for V and 8 bases for J; bases not matched to a gene: 4. As DNA, the CDR3 is TGTGCCAGCAGCTTAGGTAGCGGGGGGGCCTATGAGCAGTTCTTC. This gives the protein CASSLGSGGAYEQFF.

This clone was counted between two and nine times. V gene TRBV6-8 combines with J gene TRBJ2-7; 7 bases match TRBD1. V lost 5 bases and J lost 2; bases outside the gene matches: 9. The CDR3 covers 15 residues. CDR1 and CDR2 from the germline V gene are MNHGY and SAAAGT. Here the CDR3 reads CASSLHRGRTYEQYF. CDR3 nucleotide sequence: TGTGCCAGCAGTCTTCACAGGGGCCGAACCTACGAGCAGTACTTC.

V is TRBV28 and J is TRBJ1-6, with 7 bases aligning to TRBD1. The V gene end was trimmed by 5 bases and the J gene end by 7 bases; junction bases not matched to a gene: 8. CDR3 length: 15 amino acids. From germline, CDR1 is MDHEN and CDR2 SYDVKM. CDR3: CASSDRRGSNSPLHF. CDR3 coding DNA: TGTGCCAGCAGTGACCGCAGGGGGTCGAATTCACCCCTCCACTTT. Supplemented by reference TRBV28 and TRBJ1-6, the full variable domain reads DVKVTQSSRYLVKRTGEKVFLECVQDMDHENMFWYRQDPGLGLRLIYFSYDVKMKEKGDIPEGYSVSREKKERFSLILESASTNQTSMYLCASSDRRGSNSPLHFGNGTRLTVT.

There are a few counts of this clone. This chain uses TRBV9 with TRBJ1-3; unclear D gene. The CDR3 has 16 amino acids. Germline V lookup: CDR1 SGDLS, CDR2 YYNGEE. The germline V and J ends were trimmed by 0 bases and 0 bases, with 10 bases remaining between them. CDR3 in DNA: TGTGCCAGCAGCGTAGAGGCCCTAAACTCTGGAAACACCATATATTTT. Translated: CASSVEALNSGNTIYF.

The V and J genes are TRBV5-1 and TRBJ2-2, with D perhaps assigned TRBD1 or TRBD2 (5 bases each). Germline lookup yields CDR1 SGHRS and CDR2 YFSETQ. V lost 5 bases, J lost 4 bases, and 12 bases lay in between. The CDR3 is 14 amino acids. CDR3 sequence reads: CASSLMGVTGELFF. The CDR3 DNA reads TGCGCCAGCAGTTTGATGGGGGTCACCGGGGAGCTGTTTTTT.

This clone was counted between two and nine times. The chain employs TRBV7-6 and TRBJ2-7; 9 bases map to TRBD1. The junction had 4 bases not matched to a gene; V was cut back by 4 bases and J by 3 bases. This CDR3 region has 14 residues. Germline CDR1 and CDR2: SGHVS and FNYEAQ. This CDR3 reads CASSYGTGNYEQYF. The CDR3 DNA reads TGTGCCAGCAGCTACGGGACAGGGAACTACGAGCAGTACTTC.

This chain joins TRBV28 and TRBJ1-2; the match to TRBD1 covers 10 bases. V dropped 6 bases and J dropped 6; count of bases not matched to a gene: 10. CDR1 MDHEN and CDR2 SYDVKM come from the germline V gene. The CDR3 extends over 15 amino acids. The DNA for the CDR3 is TGTGCCAGCAGGGTAGGGACAGGGGTAAAGAATGGCTACACCTTC. Protein: CASRVGTGVKNGYTF.

The chain links TRBV18 to TRBJ2-2; possible D gene TRBD2, 6 bases. Germline V lookup: CDR1 KGHSH, CDR2 LQKENI. V dropped 11 bases and J dropped 1 base, with 20 bases sitting between them. The CDR3 spans 16 residues. CDR3: CAGGDRARGNTGELFF. The CDR3 nucleotides are TGTGCCGGCGGGGACCGGGCTCGGGGGAACACCGGGGAGCTGTTTTTT. Based on the CDR3 plus reference TRBV18 and TRBJ2-2, the full variable domain is NAGVMQNPRHLVRRRGQEARLRCSPMKGHSHVYWYRQLPEEGLKFMVYLQKENIIDESGMPKERFSAEFPKEGPSILRIQQVVRGDSAAYFCAGGDRARGNTGELFFGEGSRLTVL.

The chain is built from TRBV5-1 and TRBJ2-7, with 10 bases matching TRBD2. The CDR3 is 14 residues long. Losses at the gene ends were 0 bases for V and 4 bases for J; bases not matched to a gene: 1. CDR1 is SGHRS and CDR2 is YFSETQ in the germline V gene. The chain's CDR3 is CASSLGTSGYEQYF. For the CDR3, the DNA is TGCGCCAGCAGCTTGGGGACTAGCGGTTACGAGCAGTACTTC.

This clone appeared a few times. V gene TRBV1 combines with J gene TRBJ1-1. TRBV1 counts as a pseudogene. The CDR3 totals 12 residues. The CDR3 loop is CASSQVSEAAFF. CDR3 DNA sequence: TGCGCCAGCAGCCAAGTATCAGAGGCGGCTTTCTTT.

This clone was counted between two and nine times. The chain uses TRBV6-8 and TRBJ1-4; D is ambiguous. Germline-derived CDR1 and CDR2 are MNHGY and SAAAGT. The CDR3 length is 14 residues. With 5 bases removed from V and 8 bases from J, the gap between germline ends came to 15 bases. The CDR3 coding sequence is TGTGCCAGCAGTGCGAGCCAGGAAAGGGAAAAACTGTTTTTT. The encoded protein is CASSASQEREKLFF.

CDR3 loop: CASRRDRGSYNSPLHF. CDR3 bases: TGTGCCAGCAGGAGGGACAGGGGCTCCTATAATTCACCCCTCCACTTT. The chain links TRBV28 to TRBJ1-6; 10 positions agree with TRBD1. The CDR3 has 16 residues. Germline CDR1 is MDHEN and CDR2 is SYDVKM. With 6 bases clipped from V and 0 bases from J, the junction kept 2 bases outside the gene matches. The variable domain in full, with the rest retrieved from reference TRBV28 and TRBJ1-6, is DVKVTQSSRYLVKRTGEKVFLECVQDMDHENMFWYRQDPGLGLRLIYFSYDVKMKEKGDIPEGYSVSREKKERFSLILESASTNQTSMYLCASRRDRGSYNSPLHFGNGTRLTVT.

This clone turned up a few times. The chain carries TRBV7-5 and TRBJ1-6. TRBV7-5 is given as a pseudogene. The CDR3 is made up of 16 amino acids. CDR3 coding DNA: TGTGCCAGCAGCTCCTTCGGCCGCTCCTATAATTCACCCCTCCACTTT. Translated: CASSSFGRSYNSPLHF.

This clone counts as medium-sized. The chain links TRBV6-8 to TRBJ1-1, with unresolved D. Germline CDR1 MNHGY, CDR2 SAAAGT. CDR3 length: 16 residues. V lost 6 bases and J 1 base, leaving 18 bases between the germline ends. CDR3 sequence: CASRIDRNARNTEAFF. The CDR3 DNA follows: TGTGCCAGCAGAATCGACCGGAATGCCCGGAACACTGAAGCTTTCTTT.

The V gene is TRBV5-1, the J gene TRBJ2-2; 9 bases agree with TRBD1. The CDR3 is 16 residues long. J gave up 3 bases and V 2 bases, and 5 bases lay outside the gene matches. The germline V gene has CDR1 SGHRS and CDR2 YFSETQ. CDR3 in amino acids: CASSFLGTGYTGELFF. CDR3 DNA sequence: TGCGCCAGCAGCTTTCTCGGGACAGGGTACACCGGGGAGCTGTTTTTT.

This chain joins TRBV4-1 and TRBJ2-7; the D gene is possibly TRBD2 (5 bases). Looked up from germline, CDR1 is MGHRA and CDR2 is YSYEKL. V was clipped by 0 bases and J by 2 bases, with 11 bases between them. The CDR3 spans 15 residues. The CDR3 spells CASSQEGAVPYEQYF. The CDR3 DNA follows: TGCGCCAGCAGCCAAGAGGGAGCAGTCCCCTACGAGCAGTACTTC.

The chain carries TRBV15 and TRBJ1-1; D unresolved. Trimming left V 1 base short and J 1 base short, with 13 bases between. This CDR3 has 16 amino acids. Germline V gives CDR1 LNHNV, CDR2 YYDKDF (reference sequence). CDR3 nucleotides: TGTGCCACCAGCAGAGGGGCCGAGTGGGGGAACACTGAAGCTTTCTTT. Translating it yields CATSRGAEWGNTEAFF.

This clone has just a few counts. The chain is built from TRBV30 and TRBJ1-2; perhaps TRBD1 as D (5 bases). The germline gives CDR1 GTSNPN, CDR2 SVGIG (reference sequence). Trimming removed 3 bases from V and 8 bases from J, with 13 bases in between. This CDR3 has 12 amino acids. The CDR3 region has the DNA TGTGCCTGGAGCGGGACCCTATCAGGCTACACCTTC. It specifies CAWSGTLSGYTF.

There are a few counts of this clone. V and J are TRBV6-8 and TRBJ1-6; D gene ambiguous. Germline V gene sequence: CDR1 MNHGY, CDR2 SAAAGT. The V end was cut by 6 bases, the J end by 7 bases, with 16 bases between. The CDR3 is 15 amino acids. DNA for the CDR3: TGTGCCAGCAGCTCGACCGCTGGGCGGAATTCACCCCTCCACTTT. This codes for CASSSTAGRNSPLHF.

This sequence joins TRBV2 and TRBJ1-4; D call uncertain. Germline V gene sequence: CDR1 SNHLY, CDR2 FYNNEI. This CDR3 contains 16 residues. V gave up 4 bases and J gave up 0 bases, with 12 bases separating them. CDR3 sequence: CASSGTDQATNEKLFF. The CDR3 nucleotides are TGTGCCAGCAGTGGTACAGATCAAGCAACTAATGAAAAACTGTTTTTT.

V is TRBV11-3 and J is TRBJ2-7; TRBD2 matches 11 bases. This CDR3 is built from 16 residues. The germline gives CDR1 SGHNT, CDR2 YENEEA. J gave up 3 bases and V 5 bases, and 9 bases lay outside the gene matches. The chain's CDR3 is CASSLTTSGGNYEQYF. CDR3 DNA: TGTGCCAGCAGCCTAACAACTAGCGGGGGAAACTACGAGCAGTACTTC.

By proportion, this clone is large (0.1 to 1%). The chain employs TRBV11-3 and TRBJ1-4; D is uncertain. V was clipped by 5 bases and J by 0 bases, with 10 bases between them. Germline V gene data show CDR1 as SGHNT and CDR2 as YENEEA. The CDR3 is 15 amino acids. The CDR3 coding sequence is TGTGCCAGCAGCCCGCGGACGGCAACTAATGAAAAACTGTTTTTT. It encodes CASSPRTATNEKLFF.

V and J are TRBV28 and TRBJ1-2; D remains unclear. V was trimmed by 5 bases and J by 2 bases, leaving 6 bases between them. The germline V gene encodes CDR1 MDHEN and CDR2 SYDVKM. This CDR3 has 12 amino acids. The CDR3 reads CASSLGNYGYTF. CDR3 coding DNA: TGTGCCAGCAGTCTCGGGAACTATGGCTACACCTTC.

This clone came up a few times. This chain joins TRBV7-6 and TRBJ2-5; 7 bases are a match to TRBD2. V shed 5 bases and J 5 bases; nucleotides not matched to a gene: 14. The CDR3 runs to 16 residues. Per the germline V gene, CDR1 is SGHVS and CDR2 is FNYEAQ. The CDR3, as DNA: TGTGCCAGCAGCGAGGCAGCGGGGAAACCCGGGGAGACCCAGTACTTC. Its translation: CASSEAAGKPGETQYF.

The chain recombines TRBV6-8 with TRBJ1-2; no definite D call. The germline V gene encodes CDR1 MNHGY and CDR2 SAAAGT. V lost 6 bases to trimming and J lost 1 base, with 12 bases between them. The CDR3 extends over 14 amino acids. CDR3 bases: TGTGCCAGCAGCCTCCTTCCACGTAACTATGGCTACACCTTC. It yields the protein CASSLLPRNYGYTF.

This clone was observed a few times. The genes are TRBV28 and TRBJ2-3; no reliable D call. The CDR3 consists of 15 residues. Germline lookup yields CDR1 MDHEN and CDR2 SYDVKM. V shed 6 bases and J shed 5 bases, with 18 bases lying between them. For the CDR3, the DNA is TGTGCCAGCAGCCCCCCCTCTCGGCCCCGAGATACGCAGTATTTT. It yields the protein CASSPPSRPRDTQYF.

This clone has a count of ten or more. V and J are TRBV6-1 and TRBJ2-1, with 8 bases that match TRBD1. V was clipped by 0 bases and J by 12 bases; unmatched bases: 7. The germline V gene encodes CDR1 MNHNS and CDR2 SASEGT. The length of the CDR3 is 14 residues. CDR3 sequence: CASSEARGRGLQFF. Written as DNA, the CDR3 is TGTGCCAGCAGTGAAGCGCGTGGCAGGGGGCTGCAGTTCTTC.

This clone was counted only a few times. The rearrangement uses TRBV6-8 and TRBJ2-1; 7 bases line up with TRBD1. J gave up 9 bases and V 10 bases, and 12 bases lay outside the gene matches. Germline V gene sequence: CDR1 MNHGY, CDR2 SAAAGT. The CDR3 has 13 amino acids. In DNA, the CDR3 is TGTGCCATCAGGGATACAGGGGTTGGTGAGCAGTTCTTC. This sequence encodes CAIRDTGVGEQFF.

There are a few counts of this clone. The V and J genes are TRBV11-3 and TRBJ2-2; D is possibly TRBD1 (6 bases). The CDR3 loop spans 16 amino acids. Trimming removed 3 bases at V and 2 bases at J, with 13 bases between. Germline V CDR1 and CDR2: SGHNT, YENEEA. As DNA, the CDR3 is TGTGCCAGCAGCTTCACCGGGACACTAAACACCGGGGAGCTGTTTTTT. Its protein product is CASSFTGTLNTGELFF.